This TCR beta chain was identified in a study of cytomegalovirus exposure and HLA in healthy donors. 60 Vbeta and 13 Jbeta primers were used in PCR. Generated by immunoSEQ multiplex PCR, the TCRdb table keeps only in-frame clones and is missing some. The data show 130,000 to 150,000 clones, around 82% seen once. This CDR3 spans 15 amino acids. V lost 5 bases to trimming and J lost 7 bases; unmatched junction nucleotides: 9. The germline CDR1 and CDR2 sequences are LNHDA and SQIVND (reference sequence). The source is a man between 40 and 49 years old in good health and CMV-seropositive. Sequenced: PBMCs. The V call is TRBV19, the J call TRBJ1-4; 8 bases match TRBD1. CDR3 sequence (DNA): TGTGCCAGTAGTCCTTCAGGGGGCTGGATTGAAAAACTGTTTTTT. Translated: CASSPSGGWIEKLFF.